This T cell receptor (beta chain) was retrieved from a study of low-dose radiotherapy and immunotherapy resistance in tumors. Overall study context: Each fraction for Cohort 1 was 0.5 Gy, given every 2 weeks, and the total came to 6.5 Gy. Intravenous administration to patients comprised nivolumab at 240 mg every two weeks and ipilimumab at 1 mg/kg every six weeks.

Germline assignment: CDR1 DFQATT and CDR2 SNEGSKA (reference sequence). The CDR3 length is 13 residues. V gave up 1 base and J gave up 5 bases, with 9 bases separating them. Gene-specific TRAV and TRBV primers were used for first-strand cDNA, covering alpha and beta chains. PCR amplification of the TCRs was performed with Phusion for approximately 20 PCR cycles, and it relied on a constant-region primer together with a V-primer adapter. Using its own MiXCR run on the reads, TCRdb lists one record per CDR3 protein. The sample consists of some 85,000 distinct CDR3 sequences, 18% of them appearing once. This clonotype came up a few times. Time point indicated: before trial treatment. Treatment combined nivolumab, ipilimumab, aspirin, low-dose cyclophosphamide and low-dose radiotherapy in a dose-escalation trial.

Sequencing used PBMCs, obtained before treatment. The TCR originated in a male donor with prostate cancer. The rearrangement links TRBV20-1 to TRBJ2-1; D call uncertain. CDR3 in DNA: TGCAGTGCTAGAGCCCCAATTAACAATGAGCAGTTCTTC. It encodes CSARAPINNEQFF.